Sequencing of this T cell receptor beta chain was carried out in a study of cytomegalovirus exposure and HLA in healthy donors. The CDR3 loop spans 13 amino acids. CDR1 and CDR2 (germline): SEHNR, FQNEAQ (reference sequence). Trimming shortened V by 3 bases and J by 7 bases, and 9 bases separated the two germline ends. The PCR made use of 60 Vbeta and 13 Jbeta primers. Assay: immunoSEQ multiplex PCR; the TCRdb copy retains only in-frame clones and omits some. In the table there are some 200,000 clones, about 9% of which are singletons. The receptor was isolated from a woman between 25 and 40 years old in good health and CMV-seropositive. Sequenced material: PBMCs. The genes are TRBV7-9 and TRBJ2-2, with TRBD2 as a possible D gene (5 bases). The DNA of the CDR3 is TGTGCCAGCAGCTTCACCGGGAACGGGGAGCTGTTTTTT. Encoded protein: CASSFTGNGELFF.